One sample yielded the 27 T cell receptor beta chains listed below, sequenced in a study of cytotoxic CD8 clonotypes in ibrutinib-treated CLL. Sequencing used immunoSEQ multiplex PCR; TCRdb keeps in-frame clones, though not all of them. The table records 150,000 to 200,000 clones, about 80% of them present only once. Source: PBMCs, taken after 12 months of ibrutinib treatment. All receptors derive from a human donor with chronic lymphocytic leukemia.

This clone occurred once. V is TRBV5-8 and J is TRBJ2-1; no clear D gene. Germline lookup yields CDR1 SGHTS and CDR2 YDEGEE. The CDR3 extends over 17 amino acids. Trimming stripped 1 base from V and 3 bases from J, with 17 bases between. CDR3 protein: CASSLNSHSRIYNEQFF. CDR3 in DNA: TGTGCCAGCAGCTTGAACAGCCACTCAAGAATCTACAATGAGCAGTTCTTC.

The V and J genes are TRBV7-2 and TRBJ1-3, with 7 bases fitting TRBD1. Trimming at V came to 1 base and at J to 3 bases, leaving 3 bases not matched to a gene. The CDR3 contains 15 residues. Germline CDR1 reads SGHTA; CDR2 reads FQGNSA. CDR3 nucleotides: TGTGCCAGCAGCTTAGACAGGGGAATTGGAAACACCATATATTTT. As protein: CASSLDRGIGNTIYF.

In nucleotides, the CDR3 is TGTGCCAGCAGCTTAGGACCGAACAATGAGCAGTTCTTC. Its protein is CASSLGPNNEQFF. This chain links TRBV7-2 with TRBJ2-1; no definite D call. Germline CDR1 is SGHTA and CDR2 is FQGNSA. The CDR3 has 13 amino acids. Between the trimmed V and J ends, which lost 1 base and 5 bases, there was a span of 6 bases. The variable domain in full, completed from reference TRBV7-2 and TRBJ2-1, reads GAGVSQSPSNKVTEKGKDVELRCDPISGHTALYWYRQSLGQGLEFLIYFQGNSAPDKSGLPSDRFSAERTGGSVSTLTIQRTQQEDSAVYLCASSLGPNNEQFFGPGTRLTVL.

This chain links TRBV28 with TRBJ1-1, with D unclear. The CDR3 is 10 residues long. Trimming cost V 4 bases and J 6 bases, with 3 bases left between them. CDR1 and CDR2 (germline): MDHEN, SYDVKM. CDR3 amino acids: CASSWSEAFF. The CDR3 DNA reads TGTGCCAGCAGTTGGTCTGAAGCTTTCTTT.

The V call is TRBV28, the J call TRBJ1-5, with D perhaps TRBD1 (6 bases). V lost 2 bases and J lost 6, with 11 bases in between. Germline V gene sequence: CDR1 MDHEN, CDR2 SYDVKM. This CDR3 is 14 amino acids long. In nucleotides, the CDR3 is TGTGCCAGCAGTTTAACTCGGGGGGCTCAGCCCCAGCATTTT. As protein: CASSLTRGAQPQHF.

CDR3 nucleotides: TGTGCCAGCAGTACCGCACGCCGCAGCACAGATACGCAGTATTTT. Encoded protein: CASSTARRSTDTQYF. The gene calls are TRBV27 and TRBJ2-3; D unclear. Trimming stripped 5 bases from V and 0 bases from J, with 12 bases between. Germline V lookup: CDR1 MNHEY, CDR2 SMNVEV (reference sequence). The CDR3 extends over 15 amino acids.

The chain has TRBV5-4 and TRBJ2-2; TRBD1 matches at 7 bases. J lost 1 base, V lost 4 bases, and 4 bases had no gene match. The CDR3 contains 15 residues. Germline CDR1 is SGHNT and CDR2 is YYREEE (reference sequence). The CDR3 sequence: CASSPQGRNTGELFF. CDR3 sequence (DNA): TGTGCCAGCAGCCCACAGGGGCGGAACACCGGGGAGCTGTTTTTT.

V and J are TRBV27 and TRBJ2-3, with D possibly matching TRBD2 (6 bases). From germline, CDR1 is MNHEY and CDR2 SMNVEV (reference sequence). The CDR3 contains 14 residues. The V gene lost 3 bases and the J gene lost 4 bases, with 11 bases spanning the gap. DNA for the CDR3: TGTGCCAGCAGTTTTTCTTCGGGAGCAGATACGCAGTATTTT. As protein: CASSFSSGADTQYF.

This sequence joins TRBV5-1 and TRBJ2-5, with TRBD2 as a possible D gene (5 bases). There are 13 residues in the CDR3. Germline lookup yields CDR1 SGHRS and CDR2 YFSETQ. V lost 2 bases and J lost 5, with 10 bases in between. CDR3 loop: CASSFRGLETQYF. DNA for the CDR3: TGCGCCAGCAGCTTTAGAGGGTTGGAGACCCAGTACTTC. The whole variable domain, filled in from reference TRBV5-1 and TRBJ2-5, reads KAGVTQTPRYLIKTRGQQVTLSCSPISGHRSVSWYQQTPGQGLQFLFEYFSETQRNKGNFPGRFSGRQFSNSRSEMNVSTLELGDSALYLCASSFRGLETQYFGPGTRLLVL.

The CDR3 region has the DNA TGTGCCGCGGACAGGGGTTACAATGAGCAGTTCTTC. This encodes CAADRGYNEQFF. This chain links TRBV28 with TRBJ2-1, with 9 bases fitting TRBD1. Unmatched junction bases numbered 3, after V lost 11 bases and J lost 4 bases. This CDR3 contains 12 residues. Germline values: CDR1 MDHEN, CDR2 SYDVKM.

The V gene is TRBV9, the J gene TRBJ2-1; D perhaps matches TRBD1 (5 bases). CDR3 length: 14 amino acids. Trimming shortened V by 0 bases and J by 6 bases, and 10 bases separated the two germline ends. Germline V CDR1 and CDR2: SGDLS, YYNGEE. The DNA for the CDR3 is TGTGCCAGCAGCGTAGAGGGGTCTAGCAATGAGCAGTTCTTC. This translates into CASSVEGSSNEQFF.

V is TRBV7-3 and J is TRBJ2-1; 11 bases match TRBD2. V was clipped by 5 bases and J by 6 bases; unmatched bases: 6. The CDR3 extends over 15 amino acids. Germline V gives CDR1 SGHTA, CDR2 FQGTGA. The CDR3 DNA reads as TGTGCCAGCAGCCCTAGGGGGACTAGCGGCAATGAGCAGTTCTTC. Its translation is CASSPRGTSGNEQFF. The full variable domain, with the rest looked up from reference TRBV7-3 and TRBJ2-1, is GAGVSQTPSNKVTEKGKYVELRCDPISGHTALYWYRQSLGQGPEFLIYFQGTGAADDSGLPNDRFFAVRPEGSVSTLKIQRTERGDSAVYLCASSPRGTSGNEQFFGPGTRLTVL.

J is TRBJ2-7 and V is TRBV5-4; 9 bases align to TRBD2. The CDR3 runs 15 residues. CDR1 and CDR2 from the germline V gene are SGHNT and YYREEE (reference sequence). Losses at the gene ends were 5 bases for V and 6 bases for J; bases not matched to a gene: 12. The CDR3 reads CASRQGTSRDAEQYF. For the CDR3, the DNA is TGTGCCAGCAGACAGGGGACTAGCAGGGATGCCGAGCAGTACTTC.

V is TRBV25-1 and J is TRBJ2-2; D is possibly TRBD1 (6 bases). Between the trimmed V and J ends, which lost 1 base and 4 bases, there was a span of 10 bases. In germline, CDR1 is MGHDK, CDR2 SYGVNS. This CDR3 region has 15 residues. The CDR3 DNA reads TGTGCCAGCAGTGAATCAGGGACATCCACCGGGGAGCTGTTTTTT. Protein: CASSESGTSTGELFF.

V is TRBV6-1 and J is TRBJ1-3; D is ambiguous. This CDR3 spans 15 amino acids. Per germline, CDR1 MNHNS and CDR2 SASEGT. The V and J ends lost 4 bases and 8 bases respectively, with 18 bases between them. In DNA, the CDR3 is TGTGCCAGCAGTGTCTCCTTGGGGATCCGGGACACCATATATTTT. This codes for CASSVSLGIRDTIYF.

V gene TRBV7-9 combines with J gene TRBJ2-1; possibly TRBD1 or TRBD2 for D (6 bases each). The CDR3 length is 14 residues. Per germline, CDR1 SEHNR and CDR2 FQNEAQ (reference sequence). V was trimmed by 4 bases and J by 10 bases, leaving 17 bases between them. DNA for the CDR3: TGTGCCAGCAGCTCGCATCGTGGGGGGCGGGAGCAGTTCTTC. Translating it yields CASSSHRGGREQFF. The full variable domain, with the rest looked up from reference TRBV7-9 and TRBJ2-1, is DTGVSQNPRHKITKRGQNVTFRCDPISEHNRLYWYRQTLGQGPEFLTYFQNEAQLEKSRLLSDRFSAERPKGSFSTLEIQRTEQGDSAMYLCASSSHRGGREQFFGPGTRLTVL.

The chain recombines TRBV18 with TRBJ2-7, with 7 bases identical to TRBD1. The CDR3 extends over 15 amino acids. Germline V gives CDR1 KGHSH, CDR2 LQKENI. The ends lost 3 bases at V and 0 bases at J; junction bases unmatched: 5. The CDR3 is CASSPKQGSSYEQYF. In DNA form, the CDR3 reads TGTGCCAGCTCACCGAAACAGGGGAGCTCCTACGAGCAGTACTTC.

The chain recombines TRBV10-3 with TRBJ1-2, with D uncertain. Germline loops: CDR1 ENHRY, CDR2 SYGVKD. The CDR3 extends over 14 amino acids. V was clipped by 0 bases and J by 0 bases, with 5 bases between them. The CDR3 region has the DNA TGTGCCATCAGTGAGTCAGGGTCTAACTATGGCTACACCTTC. It specifies CAISESGSNYGYTF.

CDR3 DNA: TGTGCCTGGCACACCTCGCGTGGGGCCCGGGGAGAGACCCAGTACTTC. This translates into CAWHTSRGARGETQYF. V gene TRBV30 combines with J gene TRBJ2-5; D may be TRBD1 or TRBD2 (5 bases each). CDR3 length: 16 amino acids. The V and J ends lost 5 bases and 4 bases respectively, with 23 bases between them. Looked up from germline, CDR1 is GTSNPN and CDR2 is SVGIG (reference sequence).

In DNA form, the CDR3 reads TGTGCCAGCTCAAGGGGGAGAACTCAACGGGACTACGAGCAGTACTTC. Translating gives CASSRGRTQRDYEQYF. V is TRBV18 and J is TRBJ2-7; D perhaps matches TRBD1 (6 bases). This CDR3 is 16 amino acids long. Germline CDR1 and CDR2: KGHSH and LQKENI. V gave up 5 bases and J gave up 3 bases, with 20 bases separating them.

This chain connects TRBV5-1 to TRBJ2-5, with D maybe TRBD1 (6 bases). This CDR3 is 15 amino acids long. V was clipped by 0 bases and J by 3 bases, with 12 bases between them. Looked up from germline, CDR1 is SGHRS and CDR2 is YFSETQ. The CDR3 reads CASSLGGREEETQYF. The CDR3 nucleotides are TGCGCCAGCAGCTTGGGGGGGCGCGAGGAAGAGACCCAGTACTTC.

The rearrangement links TRBV5-5 to TRBJ1-5; 7 bases are shared with TRBD1. The CDR3 extends over 14 amino acids. Per the germline V gene, CDR1 is SGHKS and CDR2 is YYEKEE (reference sequence). J lost 7 bases, V lost 0 bases, and 4 bases had no gene match. The CDR3 bases are TGTGCCAGCAGCTTGGAAGGGGGCTGGCAGCCCCAGCATTTT. The encoded protein is CASSLEGGWQPQHF. Filled out from reference TRBV5-5 and TRBJ1-5, the complete variable domain reads DAGVTQSPTHLIKTRGQQVTLRCSPISGHKSVSWYQQVLGQGPQFIFQYYEKEERGRGNFPDRFSARQFPNYSSELNVNALLLGDSALYLCASSLEGGWQPQHFGDGTRLSIL.

The chain recombines TRBV29-1 with TRBJ1-1; weak D call: TRBD1 (6 bases). Germline V lookup: CDR1 SQVTM, CDR2 ANQGSEA. The V end lost 4 bases, the J end lost 1 base, and 13 bases lay between the germline ends. This CDR3 spans 14 amino acids. Here the CDR3 reads CSVARTAENTEAFF. The CDR3 bases are TGCAGCGTTGCCCGGACAGCAGAGAACACTGAAGCTTTCTTT.

The rearrangement links TRBV6-1 to TRBJ2-5, with 9 bases aligning to TRBD2. This CDR3 comprises 15 residues. Per germline, CDR1 MNHNS and CDR2 SASEGT. V gave up 4 bases and J gave up 5 bases; unmatched junction bases: 8. The CDR3 reads CASSGQRGDPETQYF. In DNA form, the CDR3 reads TGTGCCAGCAGTGGTCAGCGGGGGGACCCGGAGACCCAGTACTTC.

Comment on this clone: A junction end diverges from the germline sequence, so it may reflect a read error. J is TRBJ2-3 and V is TRBV7-3, with D possibly TRBD2 on 5 matching bases. There are 13 residues in the CDR3. The germline gives CDR1 SGHTA, CDR2 FQGTGA. Here the CDR3 reads CAGSWGGRDTQYF. The CDR3 coding sequence is TGTGCCGGCAGCTGGGGTGGGAGAGATACGCAGTATTTT.

V and J are TRBV18 and TRBJ2-1; TRBD2 agrees at 7 bases. V shed 3 bases and J 0 bases; nucleotides not matched to a gene: 2. Per germline, CDR1 KGHSH and CDR2 LQKENI. This CDR3 comprises 15 residues. Here the CDR3 reads CASSPGGSSYNEQFF. The CDR3 nucleotides read TGTGCCAGCTCACCGGGAGGGAGCTCCTACAATGAGCAGTTCTTC.

This rearrangement joins TRBV11-1 to TRBJ2-7; D call uncertain. Trimming stripped 2 bases from V and 9 bases from J, with 11 bases between. CDR3 size: 12 residues. The germline CDR1 and CDR2 sequences are SGHAT and FQDESV (reference sequence). CDR3 residues: CASSLPSIPQYF. Here the CDR3 DNA reads TGTGCCAGCAGCTTACCGTCCATACCGCAGTACTTC.